These T cell receptor beta chains were read from a single sample in a study of T cells in narcolepsy. Here immunoSEQ multiplex PCR was the method, and the copy in TCRdb shows in-frame clones only, minus some. The table shows tens of thousands of clones, with roughly four fifths occurring only once. The sequencing input was CD45RA- memory CD4+ T cells from PBMCs. These receptors all come from a human donor with narcolepsy. Both conserved end residues are part of each CDR3. A D gene is named only where the DNA matches it firmly. Only some rows state a clone size, as once, few, many or a class for expanded clones.

CASTPQQPGPQHF	TGTGCCAGTACCCCACAGCAGCCTGGGCCCCAGCATTTT	.	13	TRBJ1-5	TRBV19	.
CASSFSDRGSRGYTF	TGTGCCAGCAGCTTCTCGGACAGGGGTTCCCGAGGCTACACCTTC	TRBD1	15	TRBJ1-2	TRBV7-8	few
CASSFGTGTPQHF	TGTGCCAGCAGCTTTGGGACAGGGACCCCCCAGCATTTT	TRBD1	13	TRBJ1-5	TRBV5-8	.
CASSVAGVGNTGELFF	TGTGCCAGCAGCGTAGCGGGAGTTGGGAACACCGGGGAGCTGTTTTTT	.	16	TRBJ2-2	TRBV9	.
CASSQGQGSSNQPQHF	TGTGCCAGCTCACAGGGACAGGGGAGCTCCAATCAGCCCCAGCATTTT	TRBD1	16	TRBJ1-5	TRBV18	.
CSVRANEQFF	TGCAGCGTGAGAGCCAATGAGCAGTTCTTC	.	10	TRBJ2-1	TRBV29-1	once
CASSTGVSGNTIYF	TGTGCCAGCAGTACAGGGGTCTCTGGAAACACCATATATTTT	TRBD1	14	TRBJ1-3	TRBV27	.
CASSLVLAGEQFF	TGTGCCAGCAGCTTAGTCCTAGCGGGTGAGCAGTTCTTC	TRBD2	13	TRBJ2-1	TRBV11-3	.
CASSPAQGGNTIYF	TGTGCCAGCTCACCAGCACAAGGCGGAAACACCATATATTTT	.	14	TRBJ1-3	TRBV18	.
CASSPGSGTQYYDNEQFF	TGTGCCAGCAGCCCGGGTAGCGGGACCCAATACTACGACAATGAGCAGTTCTTC	TRBD2	18	TRBJ2-1	TRBV7-9	.
CASSLLQGADTQYF	TGTGCCAGCAGCTTGTTGCAGGGGGCAGATACGCAGTATTTT	TRBD1	14	TRBJ2-3	TRBV5-4	once
CASSLGTGGSVDEQFF	TGCGCCAGCAGCCTGGGGACAGGGGGTTCAGTCGATGAGCAGTTCTTC	TRBD1	16	TRBJ2-1	TRBV5-1	.
CASRGREVLYRGHIQYF	TGTGCCAGCAGGGGAAGGGAGGTATTATACAGGGGGCATATTCAGTACTTC	TRBD1	17	TRBJ2-4	TRBV2	.
CAISEGTGKLDF	TGTGCCATCAGCGAGGGGACAGGGAAGCTCGACTTC	TRBD1	12	TRBJ2-7	TRBV10-3	few
CASSRDSGGPTDTQYF	TGTGCCAGCAGCAGAGATAGCGGGGGTCCCACAGATACGCAGTATTTT	TRBD2	16	TRBJ2-3	TRBV11-2	.
CASSPLAGKVYEQYF	TGTGCCAGCAGCCCATTAGCGGGAAAAGTCTACGAGCAGTACTTC	TRBD2	15	TRBJ2-7	TRBV14	.
CASSFWGKMGEQYF	TGTGCCAGCAGTTTTTGGGGAAAGATGGGTGAGCAGTACTTC	.	14	TRBJ2-7	TRBV27	.
CASSLLWGGSAPQHF	TGTGCCAGCAGTTTATTATGGGGGGGTTCGGCGCCCCAGCATTTT	.	15	TRBJ1-5	TRBV28	.
CASSPGGTGNGYTF	TGTGCCAGCAGCCCAGGTGGGACAGGCAATGGCTACACCTTC	TRBD1	14	TRBJ1-2	TRBV7-9	.
CASSSRQGAYEQYF	TGTGCCAGCAGTTCACGACAGGGGGCCTACGAGCAGTACTTC	TRBD1	14	TRBJ2-7	TRBV6-1	.
CASSTTATDTQYF	TGTGCCAGTAGTACAACAGCCACAGATACGCAGTATTTT	.	13	TRBJ2-3	TRBV19	.
CASTGKAEIGQGAYEQYF	TGTGCCAGCACGGGTAAGGCAGAAATTGGACAGGGGGCCTACGAGCAGTACTTC	TRBD1	18	TRBJ2-7	TRBV11-1	few
CASSLGAGGTEAFF	TGTGCCAGCAGCTTAGGCGCAGGTGGGACTGAAGCTTTCTTT	.	14	TRBJ1-1	TRBV7-2	.
CASSIDRGGTGELFF	TGTGCCAGTAGTATTGACAGGGGTGGCACCGGGGAGCTGTTTTTT	TRBD1	15	TRBJ2-2	TRBV19	.
CASSTEPGTGIQYF	TGTGCCAGCAGCACCGAGCCAGGGACGGGCATTCAGTACTTC	.	14	TRBJ2-4	TRBV9	.
CASPKEGDGTVQPQHF	TGTGCCAGCCCAAAGGAGGGGGACGGGACGGTGCAGCCCCAGCATTTT	.	16	TRBJ1-5	TRBV7-8	.
CASSPQIPLPGELFF	TGTGCCAGTTCCCCTCAAATTCCTCTTCCCGGGGAGCTGTTTTTT	.	15	TRBJ2-2	TRBV28	.